The 10 T cell receptor beta chains below were found in one sample sequenced in a study of human T cells and chemical hapten exposure. Time point meaning: patch test 3, about 24 weeks after DPC sensitization. Treatment denoted: therapeutic diphenylcyclopropenone sensitization with weekly scalp DPC. TCRdb re-called the RACE reads through MiXCR, storing one row per CDR3 protein. The data contain about 120,000 distinct CDR3 sequences, 11% of them singletons. Sequenced here: whole blood, sampled in connection with sensitization to the hapten diphenylcyclopropenone (DPC). Source of these receptors: a woman aged 45-65 years with alopecia areata. Some clones in this sample may be carry-over from other donors' samples.

This clonotype was seen repeatedly, ten times or more. The chain couples TRBV10-3 to TRBJ2-3; maybe TRBD2 (5 bases). The germline V and J ends were trimmed by 0 bases and 3 bases, with 16 bases remaining between them. The CDR3 contains 17 residues. Germline V gene sequence: CDR1 ENHRY, CDR2 SYGVKD. In nucleotides, the CDR3 is TGTGCCATCAGTGAGTCAGCTAGCCCACCCCCGACAGATACGCAGTATTTT. Its translation is CAISESASPPPTDTQYF.

The chain has TRBV7-2 and TRBJ2-3; D unclear. V was trimmed by 4 bases and J by 3 bases, leaving 11 bases between them. The CDR3 runs to 14 residues. Germline V gene sequence: CDR1 SGHTA, CDR2 FQGNSA. This CDR3 is CASSSYLGTDTQYF. The CDR3 DNA sequence: TGTGCCAGCAGCTCCTACCTGGGGACAGATACGCAGTATTTT.

The V gene is TRBV6-6, the J gene TRBJ2-4; D is ambiguous. Germline V gene sequence: CDR1 MNHNY, CDR2 SVGAGI (reference sequence). The CDR3 covers 14 residues. V lost 0 bases to trimming and J lost 4 bases, with 7 bases between them. CDR3 in amino acids: CASSYSEQKNIQYF. DNA of the CDR3: TGTGCCAGCAGTTACTCAGAACAGAAAAACATTCAGTACTTC.

This clonotype was observed a few times. The rearrangement joins TRBV7-6 to TRBJ2-3; D is unresolved. V was pared by 3 bases and J by 4 bases, with 8 bases between. The CDR3 consists of 13 residues. CDR1 and CDR2 from the germline V gene are SGHVS and FNYEAQ. This CDR3 is CASSFKLADTQYF. CDR3 nucleotide sequence: TGTGCCAGCAGCTTTAAGCTGGCAGATACGCAGTATTTT.

This clonotype was counted at least ten times. This chain links TRBV7-9 with TRBJ2-1; D possibly matches TRBD1 or TRBD2 (5 bases each). CDR1 is SEHNR and CDR2 is FQNEAQ in the germline V gene (reference sequence). V dropped 10 bases and J dropped 4 bases, with 17 bases sitting between them. The CDR3 has 14 amino acids. CDR3 DNA: TGTGCCACTACGGGACCCTTATTATACAATGAGCAGTTCTTC. Protein: CATTGPLLYNEQFF.

This sequence joins TRBV29-1 and TRBJ2-7, with D possibly matching TRBD1 (6 bases). V lost 7 bases to trimming and J lost 7 bases, with 14 bases between them. The germline CDR1 and CDR2 sequences are SQVTM and ANQGSEA. This CDR3 is 11 amino acids long. The CDR3: CSGSRQEEQYF. The CDR3 nucleotides are TGCAGCGGTTCCCGACAGGAGGAGCAGTACTTC.

The V call is TRBV24-1, the J call TRBJ2-3; TRBD1 is a possible D gene (5 bases). Germline V gene sequence: CDR1 KGHDR, CDR2 SFDVKD. This CDR3 is built from 15 residues. V shed 4 bases and J shed 1 base, with 11 bases lying between them. The CDR3 nucleotides read TGTGCCACCAGTGAAGCCAGGGATCGCACAGATACGCAGTATTTT. Its translation is CATSEARDRTDTQYF.

This clonotype was seen at least ten times. V usage is TRBV29-1 and J usage is TRBJ2-3, with TRBD1 matching 8 bases. The germline V gene encodes CDR1 SQVTM and CDR2 ANQGSEA. The CDR3 runs 12 residues. Unmatched junction bases numbered 5, after V lost 6 bases and J lost 6 bases. The CDR3 nucleotides are TGCAGCGTCAGGGGGCAGTGGGATACGCAGTATTTT. Its translation is CSVRGQWDTQYF.

The rearrangement links TRBV10-3 to TRBJ2-3; D is ambiguous. The CDR3 loop spans 12 amino acids. The V end was cut by 6 bases, the J end by 1 base, with 5 bases between. Germline V gives CDR1 ENHRY, CDR2 SYGVKD. The CDR3 region is CAIRDGTDTQYF. The CDR3 nucleotides read TGTGCCATCAGGGACGGCACAGATACGCAGTATTTT.

The chain couples TRBV27 to TRBJ1-5, with unresolved D. The germline V and J ends were trimmed by 11 bases and 6 bases, with 11 bases remaining between them. The CDR3 is made up of 11 amino acids. CDR1 and CDR2 (germline): MNHEY, SMNVEV (reference sequence). CDR3 in DNA: TGTGCCCCGGAGGCAGCTCAGCCCCAGCATTTT. Its protein is CAPEAAQPQHF.